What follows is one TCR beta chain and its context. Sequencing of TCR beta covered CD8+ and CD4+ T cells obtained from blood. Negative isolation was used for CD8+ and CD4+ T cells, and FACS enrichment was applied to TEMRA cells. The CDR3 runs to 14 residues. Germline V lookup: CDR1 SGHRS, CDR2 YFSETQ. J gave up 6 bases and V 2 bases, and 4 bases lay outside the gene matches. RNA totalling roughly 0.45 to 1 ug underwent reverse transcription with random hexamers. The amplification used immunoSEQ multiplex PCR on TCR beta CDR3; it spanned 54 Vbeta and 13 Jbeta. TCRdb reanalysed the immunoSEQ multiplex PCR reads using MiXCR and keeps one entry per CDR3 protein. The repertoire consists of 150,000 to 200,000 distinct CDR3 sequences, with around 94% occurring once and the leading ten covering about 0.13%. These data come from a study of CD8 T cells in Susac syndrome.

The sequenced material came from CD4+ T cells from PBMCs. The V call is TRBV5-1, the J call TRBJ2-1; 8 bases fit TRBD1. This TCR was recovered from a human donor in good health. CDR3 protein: CASSLTGTGNEQFF. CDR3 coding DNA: TGCGCCAGCAGCTTAACCGGGACAGGCAATGAGCAGTTCTTC.